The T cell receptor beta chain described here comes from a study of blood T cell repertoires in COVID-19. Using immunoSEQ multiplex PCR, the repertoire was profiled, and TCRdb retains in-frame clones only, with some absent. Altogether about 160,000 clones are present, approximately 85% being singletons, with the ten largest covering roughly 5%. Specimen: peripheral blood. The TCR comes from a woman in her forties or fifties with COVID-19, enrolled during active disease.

In nucleotides, the CDR3 is TGTGCCAGCAGCCAAGGTATAGCGGTGGCCTACGAGCAGTACTTC. Translated: CASSQGIAVAYEQYF. The chain recombines TRBV3-1 (or the pseudogene TRBV3-2) with TRBJ2-7; weak D call: TRBD2 (6 bases). The V end was cut by 1 base, the J end by 2 bases, with 12 bases between. CDR3 size: 15 residues. CDR1 is LGHDT and CDR2 is YNNKEL in the germline V gene (reference sequence).